The T cell receptor beta chain under discussion was sequenced for a study of cytomegalovirus exposure and HLA in healthy donors. Trimming shortened V by 11 bases and J by 6 bases, and 17 bases separated the two germline ends. Germline CDR1 and CDR2: MNHEY and SMNVEV (reference sequence). The CDR3 sequence is 14 residues long. The PCR used 60 Vbeta and 13 Jbeta primers. Assay: immunoSEQ multiplex PCR; the TCRdb copy retains only in-frame clones and omits some. The sample lists around 97,000 clones, around 80% occurring once. As for this clone: Its specificity is not known.

Points from the study as a whole: In an earlier analysis, about 87% or about 30%: the productive usage of most TCR beta V segments.

The origin of this receptor is a man aged 40-49 years in good health and CMV-seropositive. The sequenced sample consisted of PBMCs. The V call is TRBV27, the J call TRBJ1-6, with D possibly being TRBD1 (6 bases). The CDR3 sequence: CAASRNRANSPLHF. CDR3 coding DNA: TGTGCCGCCAGCAGGAACAGGGCTAATTCACCCCTCCACTTT.